The 16 T cell receptor beta chains presented below share a single source sample, sequenced in a study of cytomegalovirus exposure and HLA in healthy donors. PCR was performed using 60 Vbeta and 13 Jbeta primers. Measured with immunoSEQ multiplex PCR; TCRdb has only the in-frame clones, and not every one. The sample has 100,000 to 150,000 clones; approximately 72% are singletons. Material: PBMCs. The receptors stem from a human donor in good health.

V and J are TRBV29-1 and TRBJ2-7; TRBD1 matches 8 bases. Germline lookup yields CDR1 SQVTM and CDR2 ANQGSEA. The CDR3 runs 15 residues. Germline trimming cut 3 bases from V and 4 bases from J; bases unmatched to any gene: 11. The chain's CDR3 is CSVDATGGSSYEQYF. CDR3 bases: TGCAGCGTTGACGCCACAGGGGGTTCCTCATACGAGCAGTACTTC.

This chain joins TRBV7-2 and TRBJ2-5, with 10 bases identical to TRBD2. TRBJ2-7 matches the DNA end more closely, so the J call is doubtful. The germline gives CDR1 SGHTA, CDR2 FQGNSA. This CDR3 has 15 amino acids. The CDR3 spells CASSLPSGSTYEQYF. Here the CDR3 DNA reads TGTGCCAGCAGCTTACCTAGCGGGAGCACTTACGAGCAGTACTTC.

The CDR3 DNA reads as TGTGCCAGCAGGCACCGAGCGAGCGGGGTCAATGAGCAGTTCTTC. Translation: CASRHRASGVNEQFF. This chain uses TRBV7-9 with TRBJ2-1; 7 bases match TRBD2. CDR1 SEHNR and CDR2 FQNEAQ come from the germline V gene (reference sequence). V shed 6 bases and J 6 bases; nucleotides not matched to a gene: 11. The CDR3 sequence is 15 residues long.

The rearrangement links TRBV5-4 to TRBJ2-7, with 11 bases fitting TRBD1. Germline-derived CDR1 and CDR2 are SGHNT and YYREEE (reference sequence). The trim removed 7 bases at V and 4 bases at J, leaving 10 bases unmatched. The length of the CDR3 is 15 residues. The CDR3 loop reads CASGDLGQGGYEQYF. The DNA of the CDR3 is TGTGCCAGCGGGGACTTGGGACAGGGGGGTTACGAGCAGTACTTC.

This chain joins TRBV27 and TRBJ2-7; 8 positions match TRBD2. V was pared by 5 bases and J by 1 base, with 7 bases of the junction left unmatched. The CDR3 covers 15 residues. Germline values: CDR1 MNHEY, CDR2 SMNVEV (reference sequence). The CDR3 is CASSPLRGASYEQYF. The CDR3 region has the DNA TGTGCCAGCAGTCCTCTGCGGGGGGCATCCTACGAGCAGTACTTC.

The gene calls are TRBV10-3 and TRBJ2-2; D not certain. Germline lookup yields CDR1 ENHRY and CDR2 SYGVKD. There are 15 residues in the CDR3. V lost 2 bases and J 1 base, leaving 8 bases between the germline ends. The chain's CDR3 is CAISEPRQNTGELFF. For the CDR3, the DNA is TGTGCCATCAGTGAGCCCCGACAGAACACCGGGGAGCTGTTTTTT.

The chain joins TRBV10-3 to TRBJ2-1; TRBD2 might be the D (6 bases). V gave up 0 bases and J gave up 1 base, with 19 bases separating them. CDR1 is ENHRY and CDR2 is SYGVKD in the germline V gene. The CDR3 sequence is 19 residues long. The chain's CDR3 is CAISESTVSRGASYNEQFF. DNA of the CDR3: TGTGCCATCAGTGAGTCGACCGTCTCGCGGGGCGCTTCCTACAATGAGCAGTTCTTC.

The rearrangement uses TRBV6-6 and TRBJ2-7, with 9 bases fitting TRBD2. Trimming at V came to 6 bases and at J to 3 bases, leaving 9 bases not matched to a gene. This CDR3 region has 15 residues. CDR1 MNHNY and CDR2 SVGAGI come from the germline V gene (reference sequence). Here the CDR3 reads CASRHTTSGYYEQYF. As DNA, the CDR3 is TGTGCCAGCAGACACACGACTAGCGGTTACTACGAGCAGTACTTC.

The chain employs TRBV4-3 and TRBJ2-7; 11 bases agree with TRBD1. CDR3 size: 15 residues. CDR1 and CDR2 (germline): LGHNA, YSLEER. The junction had 3 bases not matched to a gene; V was cut back by 2 bases and J by 3 bases. The CDR3: CASSQTGTGGYEQYF. The CDR3, as DNA: TGCGCCAGCAGCCAAACCGGGACAGGGGGCTACGAGCAGTACTTC.

The J gene is TRBJ1-1, the V gene TRBV29-1; 10 nucleotides match TRBD1. The CDR3 runs to 13 residues. After removal of 6 bases from V and 1 base from J, the junction contained 2 bases not matched to a gene. The germline gives CDR1 SQVTM, CDR2 ANQGSEA. CDR3 region: CSVTGGTNTEAFF. CDR3 bases: TGCAGCGTGACAGGGGGCACGAACACTGAAGCTTTCTTT.

The chain joins TRBV7-2 to TRBJ2-5; D possibly corresponds to TRBD2 (6 bases). There are 15 residues in the CDR3. The germline V gene has CDR1 SGHTA and CDR2 FQGNSA. V was shortened by 0 bases and J by 13 bases, with 21 bases between the two germline ends. CDR3 nucleotides: TGTGCCAGCAGCTTAGCGATCGAGCGGGCCACGGGCTTGTACTTC. This gives the protein CASSLAIERATGLYF.

This sequence joins TRBV25-1 and TRBJ1-5, with D tentatively TRBD1 (6 bases). CDR1 MGHDK and CDR2 SYGVNS come from the germline V gene. V gave up 6 bases and J gave up 9 bases, with 15 bases separating them. The CDR3 length is 13 residues. The CDR3 is CASSLGGDSPQHF. The CDR3 bases are TGTGCCAGCAGCCTAGGGGGGGATTCGCCCCAGCATTTT.

The chain is built from TRBV15 and TRBJ2-3; the D gene is possibly TRBD1 (7 bases). V lost 7 bases and J lost 5, with 13 bases in between. Germline CDR1 LNHNV, CDR2 YYDKDF (reference sequence). There are 13 residues in the CDR3. For the CDR3, the DNA is TGTGCCACCACCCAGGGGGGTTTAGATACGCAGTATTTT. Its protein is CATTQGGLDTQYF.

V is TRBV9 and J is TRBJ2-3; 10 bases are a match to TRBD2. The CDR3 contains 16 residues. The V segment lost 0 bases and the J segment 7 bases; nucleotides outside the gene matches: 8. Germline loops: CDR1 SGDLS, CDR2 YYNGEE. Here the CDR3 reads CASSVAERGGSNTQYF. CDR3 coding DNA: TGTGCCAGCAGCGTAGCCGAGCGGGGGGGGTCAAATACGCAGTATTTT. The complete variable domain, with remaining parts taken from reference TRBV9 and TRBJ2-3, reads DSGVTQTPKHLITATGQRVTLRCSPRSGDLSVYWYQQSLDQGLQFLIQYYNGEERAKGNILERFSAQQFPDLHSELNLSSLELGDSALYFCASSVAERGGSNTQYFGPGTRLTVL.

V is TRBV19 and J is TRBJ1-2; D gene uncertain. Germline V CDR1 and CDR2: LNHDA, SQIVND (reference sequence). The CDR3 extends over 14 amino acids. Between the trimmed V and J ends, which lost 3 bases and 0 bases, there was a span of 8 bases. CDR3 sequence: CASSISRANYGYTF. The DNA for the CDR3 is TGTGCCAGTAGTATTAGTCGGGCTAACTATGGCTACACCTTC.

The chain couples TRBV11-1 to TRBJ2-7; 7 bases fit TRBD1. The germline gives CDR1 SGHAT, CDR2 FQDESV (reference sequence). With 5 bases clipped from V and 0 bases from J, the junction kept 10 bases outside the gene matches. This CDR3 region has 16 residues. DNA for the CDR3: TGTGCCAGCAGCCCACCTCTCGGACAGGACTCCTACGAGCAGTACTTC. Protein: CASSPPLGQDSYEQYF.